This T cell receptor (beta chain) was documented in a study of T cells in women clearing cervical HPV infection. A remark on this clone: The antigen is not known. Read coverage stops 3 residues before the CDR3 terminus; the germline J gene supplies the remainder.

Overall study results and limits: It is unknown whether associations predate infection; no effector/memory or HPV-specific sorting.

This CDR3 is 16 amino acids long. The V gene's germline CDR1 is DFQATT and CDR2 SNEGSKA (reference sequence). V trimming: 2 bases; J trimming: 0 bases; junction bases outside the gene matches: 1. Profiled with immunoSEQ multiplex PCR; TCRdb holds only in-frame clones, not every one. The sample table includes 25,000 to 35,000 clones. The sequence was obtained from a woman aged 18 to 75 with a cervical HPV16 infection that either progressed to CIN3+ or cleared (not recorded which). The V and J genes are TRBV20-1 and TRBJ1-6, with 10 nucleotides matching TRBD1. The material sequenced was blood buffy coat. The sequenced CDR3 bases are TGCAGTGCTAGAAGGACAGGGGGCTCCTATAATTCACCC. Translation gives CSARRTGGSYNSP. From start to end, the CDR3 is CSARRTGGSYNSPLHF.